A selection of T cell receptor beta chains follows, all from one sample in a study of T-cell memory formation after mild COVID-19. MiXCR, applied by TCRdb to the 5' RACE reads, yields one record per CDR3 protein. Among hundreds of thousands of distinct CDR3 sequences listed, roughly 25% were seen once. Specimen: PBMCs or a T cell subset sorted from them (not recorded which). These TCRs come from an adult woman who had mild COVID-19 (a few samples of this study predate the infection). Cell type and time point are not known. The CDR3 runs from the conserved cysteine through the conserved F or W. Each record gives: D gene, J gene, clone size, V gene, CDR3 protein, CDR3 DNA. D genes are given only for firm matches. Part of the rows lack a size; the others show once, few, many or a class for expanded clones.

>.|TRBJ2-2|.|TRBV18
CASSPLGAGSTGELFF
TGTGCCAGCTCACCCCTTGGGGCCGGATCCACCGGGGAGCTGTTTTTT
>.|TRBJ2-7|few|TRBV30
CAWTGDTLYEQYF
TGTGCCTGGACAGGGGACACTTTATACGAGCAGTACTTC
>.|TRBJ2-3|many|TRBV6-2/TRBV6-3
CASGLLLTDTQYF
TGTGCCAGCGGACTACTACTAACAGATACGCAGTATTTT
>.|TRBJ1-5|.|TRBV7-8
CASSQVPQGGQPQHF
TGTGCCAGCAGCCAAGTCCCCCAGGGTGGTCAGCCCCAGCATTTT
>.|TRBJ2-1|.|TRBV30
CAWSRDTYNEQFF
TGTGCCTGGAGCAGGGACACCTACAATGAGCAGTTCTTC
>.|TRBJ2-5|.|TRBV3-1
CASSQVAIPRTQYF
TGTGCCAGCAGCCAAGTAGCGATCCCCAGGACCCAGTACTTC
>.|TRBJ2-1|.|TRBV3-1
CASSQEVGVGVFAEQFF
TGTGCCAGCAGCCAAGAGGTTGGGGTGGGGGTTTTCGCTGAGCAGTTCTTC
>TRBD1|TRBJ2-2|few|TRBV6-5
CASSYHGQGVVGTGELFF
TGTGCCAGCAGTTACCACGGACAGGGTGTCGTCGGAACCGGGGAGCTGTTTTTT
>TRBD1|TRBJ2-7|few|TRBV15
CATSRDPPGQAEFETGEQYF
TGTGCCACCAGCAGGGATCCCCCGGGACAGGCCGAATTCGAAACCGGGGAGCAGTACTTC
>.|TRBJ2-3|few|TRBV4-2
CASSQDRDSTDTQYF
TGTGCCAGCAGCCAAGATAGGGACAGCACAGATACGCAGTATTTT
>TRBD1|TRBJ2-3|.|TRBV7-2
CASSSRWDRATDTQYF
TGTGCCAGCAGCTCCCGGTGGGACAGGGCTACAGATACGCAGTATTTT
>.|TRBJ2-5|many|TRBV12-3/TRBV12-4
CASSLASWETQYF
TGTGCCAGCAGTTTAGCCAGTTGGGAGACCCAGTACTTC
>.|TRBJ1-1|.|TRBV6-6
CASSYRRTTEAFF
TGTGCCAGCAGTTACCGGCGGACTACTGAAGCTTTCTTT
>TRBD1|TRBJ1-1|.|TRBV15
CATSREWVDRARNTEAFF
TGTGCCACCAGCAGGGAATGGGTAGACAGGGCGAGAAACACTGAAGCTTTCTTT
>.|TRBJ1-1|.|TRBV27
CASSLSPPGPTNPEAFF
TGTGCCAGCAGTTTATCGCCACCGGGACCCACGAACCCTGAAGCTTTCTTT
>.|TRBJ2-7|.|TRBV20-1
CSAQRGYEQYF
TGCAGTGCCCAGAGGGGCTACGAGCAGTACTTC
>TRBD2|TRBJ2-5|few|TRBV10-3
CATTGTREETQYF
TGTGCCACCACCGGGACTAGGGAAGAGACCCAGTACTTC
>.|TRBJ2-1|.|TRBV7-8
CASSQTALSSYNEQFF
TGTGCCAGCAGCCAGACAGCCCTAAGCTCCTACAATGAGCAGTTCTTC
>TRBD2|TRBJ2-3|.|TRBV3-1
CASSQAGVGPDTQYF
TGTGCCAGCAGTCAAGCGGGAGTAGGCCCAGATACGCAGTATTTT
>.|TRBJ2-3|.|TRBV20-1
CSASGGVTDTQYF
TGCAGTGCTTCTGGCGGGGTCACAGATACGCAGTATTTT
>TRBD1|TRBJ2-7|.|TRBV5-6
CASSTGTGSGEQYF
TGTGCCAGCAGCACCGGGACAGGGTCGGGCGAGCAGTACTTC
>TRBD1|TRBJ2-7|many|TRBV9
CASSVGTGNYEQYF
TGTGCCAGCAGCGTAGGGACAGGGAACTACGAGCAGTACTTC
>.|TRBJ2-5|.|TRBV3-1
CASSQYQGQETQYF
TGTGCCAGCAGCCAATATCAGGGTCAAGAGACCCAGTACTTC
>.|TRBJ1-1|.|TRBV7-2
CASSSREGGTEAFF
TGTGCCAGCAGCTCCCGGGAGGGAGGCACTGAAGCTTTCTTT
>.|TRBJ1-4|few|TRBV12-3/TRBV12-4
CASSLDRANEKLFF
TGTGCCAGCAGTTTAGACAGGGCGAATGAAAAACTGTTTTTT
>.|TRBJ2-1|few|TRBV7-8
CASSLLKGLGYEQFF
TGTGCCAGCAGCTTACTTAAGGGGTTGGGCTATGAGCAGTTCTTC
>.|TRBJ1-5|.|TRBV7-9
CASSSPGQPQHF
TGTGCCAGCAGCTCCCCCGGGCAGCCCCAGCATTTT
>.|TRBJ2-1|few|TRBV3-1
CASSHLGLGQFF
TGTGCCAGCAGCCATTTAGGTTTGGGGCAGTTCTTC
>.|TRBJ1-5|few|TRBV5-1
CASSFSDGYNQPQHF
TGCGCCAGCAGCTTCTCGGACGGCTACAATCAGCCCCAGCATTTT
>.|TRBJ2-5|.|TRBV10-3
CAISEPGKAGAKTQYF
TGTGCCATCAGTGAGCCCGGGAAGGCGGGGGCAAAGACCCAGTACTTC
>.|TRBJ2-7|.|TRBV7-2
CASRANGGTVYEQYF
TGTGCCAGCAGGGCCAACGGCGGGACCGTCTACGAGCAGTACTTC
>.|TRBJ1-6|.|TRBV7-9
CASSPQTLHF
TGTGCCAGCAGCCCCCAGACCCTCCACTTT
>TRBD2|TRBJ2-3|few|TRBV4-2
CASRETDFGGDTQYF
TGTGCCAGCAGGGAAACAGACTTCGGGGGGGATACGCAGTATTTT
>.|TRBJ1-5|few|TRBV6-5
CASSSGRLGGNQPQHF
TGTGCCAGCAGTTCCGGGCGGTTAGGGGGCAATCAGCCCCAGCATTTT
>TRBD2|TRBJ2-3|.|TRBV10-3
CAVTRGTSETDTQYF
TGTGCCGTCACGAGGGGGACTAGCGAAACAGATACGCAGTATTTT
>.|TRBJ2-1|few|TRBV6-1
CASSGDSYNEQFF
TGTGCCAGCAGTGGAGACAGCTACAATGAGCAGTTCTTC
>.|TRBJ1-1|.|TRBV12-3/TRBV12-4
CASSLWDTEAFF
TGTGCCAGCAGTTTGTGGGACACTGAAGCTTTCTTT
>.|TRBJ2-2|few|TRBV7-9
CASTQWNTGELFF
TGTGCCAGCACCCAGTGGAACACCGGGGAGCTGTTTTTT
>.|TRBJ2-3|few|TRBV5-5
CASSLWEGDTQYF
TGTGCCAGCAGCTTGTGGGAAGGGGATACGCAGTATTTT
>TRBD1|TRBJ1-2|few|TRBV6-5
CASRPTGGGGYTF
TGTGCCAGCAGGCCTACAGGGGGGGGTGGCTACACCTTC
>.|TRBJ2-2|few|TRBV7-8
CASSYSPGRMNTGELFF
TGTGCCAGCAGTTATTCTCCGGGACGGATGAACACCGGGGAGCTGTTTTTT
>.|TRBJ1-2|.|TRBV12-3/TRBV12-4
CASSLAATDGYTF
TGTGCCAGCAGTTTAGCGGCGACGGATGGCTACACCTTC
>TRBD1|TRBJ1-5|few|TRBV12-3/TRBV12-4
CASSRTGGTNQPQHF
TGTGCCAGCAGTCGGACAGGCGGAACAAATCAGCCCCAGCATTTT
>.|TRBJ1-1|.|TRBV14
CASSQDPLDNTEAFF
TGTGCCAGCAGCCAAGATCCTCTGGACAACACTGAAGCTTTCTTT
>.|TRBJ2-3|.|TRBV20-1
CSAEGAVGGIVDTQYF
TGCAGTGCTGAGGGGGCTGTGGGAGGGATCGTCGATACGCAGTATTTT
>TRBD1|TRBJ1-2|few|TRBV19
CASSIVYRGLFGYTF
TGTGCCAGTAGTATAGTTTACAGGGGGTTATTTGGCTACACCTTC
>TRBD2|TRBJ2-3|few|TRBV7-9
CASGGSGRTDTQYF
TGTGCCAGCGGGGGTAGCGGGAGGACAGATACGCAGTATTTT
>TRBD2|TRBJ2-7|.|TRBV5-1
CASSLEGLGMVGEQYF
TGCGCCAGCAGCTTGGAGGGACTAGGAATGGTAGGCGAGCAGTACTTC
>.|TRBJ2-2|few|TRBV12-3/TRBV12-4
CASSLVIVGELFF
TGTGCCAGCAGTTTAGTTATAGTCGGGGAGCTGTTTTTT
>.|TRBJ1-2|once|TRBV20-1
CSARTGIRYGYTF
TGCAGTGCTCGGACGGGGATCCGCTATGGCTACACCTTC
>TRBD2|TRBJ2-1|few|TRBV7-9
CASSLPGLFNEQFF
TGTGCCAGCAGCCTGCCGGGACTATTCAATGAGCAGTTCTTC
>.|TRBJ2-7|few|TRBV12-3/TRBV12-4
CASSKGPGYQYEQYF
TGTGCCAGCAGTAAGGGACCGGGCTACCAATACGAGCAGTACTTC
>.|TRBJ2-3|.|TRBV7-2
CASSLSLPDTQYF
TGTGCCAGCAGCTTATCCTTACCAGATACGCAGTATTTT
>TRBD1|TRBJ1-2|.|TRBV4-1
CASSQGDRGANYGYTF
TGCGCCAGCAGCCAAGGAGACAGGGGAGCTAACTATGGCTACACCTTC